This record concerns one TCR beta chain sequence. Trimming removed 1 base from V and 0 bases from J, with 4 bases in between. CDR3 length equals 15 residues. The germline gives CDR1 SEHNR, CDR2 FQNEAQ (reference sequence). Some clones are missing from TCRdb's copy, which holds only in-frame ones; the method was immunoSEQ multiplex PCR. Among approximately 58,000 clones listed, around nine tenths were seen once. This record belongs to a study of chemoradiotherapy in HPV16-positive cancers. The specimen was blood, collected from a patient who underwent chemoradiotherapy. This receptor was taken from a human donor with HPV-associated anogenital cancer. The chain couples TRBV7-9 to TRBJ2-6; D gene ambiguous. CDR3 DNA sequence: TGTGCCAGCAGCTTAGGATTCTCTGGGGCCAACGTCCTGACTTTC. It encodes CASSLGFSGANVLTF.